This TCR beta chain appears in the sequencing data of a study of T-cell memory formation after mild COVID-19. Constant-segment primers and 5'RACE yielded cDNA libraries for TCR alpha and TCR beta, each carrying sample barcodes and UMIs. TCRdb reanalysed the 5' RACE reads using MiXCR and keeps one entry per CDR3 protein. The repertoire holds 200,000 to 250,000 distinct CDR3 sequences, with roughly 10% as singletons. V shed 1 base and J shed 7 bases, with 14 bases lying between them. CDR1 is SGHTA and CDR2 is FQGNSA in the germline V gene. The CDR3 loop spans 15 amino acids. The sequenced material came from PBMCs or a T cell subset sorted from them (not recorded which). The sequence was obtained from a man in his late teens or twenties who had mild COVID-19 (a few samples of this study predate the infection). Cell type and time point are not known. The chain carries TRBV7-2 and TRBJ1-5, with no clear D. CDR3 DNA: TGTGCCAGCAGCTTAGATTTGTTTGACCAGCAGCCCCAGCATTTT. Translation: CASSLDLFDQQPQHF.